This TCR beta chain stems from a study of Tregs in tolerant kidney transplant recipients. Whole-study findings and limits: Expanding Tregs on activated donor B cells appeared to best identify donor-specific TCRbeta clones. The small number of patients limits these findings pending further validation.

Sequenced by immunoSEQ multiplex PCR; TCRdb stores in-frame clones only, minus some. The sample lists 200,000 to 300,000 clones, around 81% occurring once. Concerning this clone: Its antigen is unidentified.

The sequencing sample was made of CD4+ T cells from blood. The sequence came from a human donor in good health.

CDR3: CASRAGTDVTYEQYF. The CDR3 DNA reads as TGTGCCAGCAGAGCCGGGACTGACGTAACCTACGAGCAGTACTTC. The rearrangement uses TRBV7-6 and TRBJ2-7; the D gene is possibly TRBD2 (6 bases). The germline V gene encodes CDR1 SGHVS and CDR2 FNYEAQ. The CDR3 covers 15 residues. V shed 6 bases and J shed 2 bases, with 17 bases lying between them.